The 10 T cell receptor beta chains in this list originate from one sample, sequenced in a study of CD8+ T cells in alopecia areata. Extracted RNA was reverse transcribed into cDNA, the sequencing template. Using immunoSEQ multiplex PCR, the repertoire was profiled, and TCRdb retains in-frame clones only, with some absent. The data hold 160,000 or so clones, with 67% observed a single time. The sample was CD8+ T cells sorted from blood, taken at week 0. These receptors all come from a human donor with alopecia areata.

This clone was seen more than once but under ten times. The chain joins TRBV14 to TRBJ2-5; TRBD2 matches 7 bases. The germline CDR1 and CDR2 sequences are SGHDN and FVKESK. This CDR3 region has 18 residues. Losses at the gene ends were 4 bases for V and 5 bases for J; bases not matched to a gene: 19. This CDR3 is CASSPAGLLIPEMETQYF. CDR3 nucleotide sequence: TGTGCCAGCAGCCCAGCGGGACTATTAATCCCCGAGATGGAGACCCAGTACTTC.

The chain is built from TRBV12-5 and TRBJ2-3; D is undetermined. This CDR3 spans 12 amino acids. Per germline, CDR1 LGHNT and CDR2 FRNRAP. Trimming pared 6 bases from V and 7 bases from J, leaving 11 bases between. CDR3 sequence reads: CASGPNQNTQYF. The CDR3 nucleotides are TGTGCTAGTGGCCCCAATCAGAATACGCAGTATTTT.

The rearrangement joins TRBV7-9 to TRBJ2-1; a weak D match, TRBD2 (6 bases). CDR1 is SEHNR, CDR2 FQNEAQ, per germline (reference sequence). Trimming removed 1 base from V and 10 bases from J, with 11 bases in between. The CDR3 consists of 13 residues. Here the CDR3 DNA reads TGTGCCAGCAGCTTAGACAGGCGGGACGAGCAGTTCTTC. Translating it yields CASSLDRRDEQFF.

This sequence joins TRBV9 and TRBJ1-2; D is uncertain. The CDR3 extends over 14 amino acids. From germline, CDR1 is SGDLS and CDR2 YYNGEE. V shed 0 bases and J shed 3 bases, with 9 bases lying between them. Written as DNA, the CDR3 is TGTGCCAGCAGCGTAGCCGGGAACGACTATGGCTACACCTTC. This encodes CASSVAGNDYGYTF.

The V gene is TRBV29-1, the J gene TRBJ1-3, with D tentatively TRBD1 (6 bases). The CDR3 spans 15 residues. The germline V gene encodes CDR1 SQVTM and CDR2 ANQGSEA. Deletions cut 0 bases from V and 8 bases from J, with 17 bases between. This chain's CDR3 is CSVEDPRGAEYTIYF. In DNA form, the CDR3 reads TGCAGCGTTGAAGATCCCAGGGGCGCGGAGTACACCATATATTTT.

The rearrangement uses TRBV29-1 and TRBJ1-2; D remains ambiguous. V lost 4 bases to trimming and J lost 8 bases, with 11 bases between them. CDR1 and CDR2 from the germline V gene are SQVTM and ANQGSEA. The CDR3 runs to 11 residues. The CDR3 DNA follows: TGCAGCGTTGTTGTGTCTAACGGCTACACCTTC. Translated, it gives CSVVVSNGYTF. Drawing the rest from reference TRBV29-1 and TRBJ1-2, the complete variable domain is SAVISQKPSRDICQRGTSLTIQCQVDSQVTMMFWYRQQPGQSLTLIATANQGSEATYESGFVIDKFPISRPNLTFSTLTVSNMSPEDSSIYLCSVVVSNGYTFGSGTRLTVV.

The chain is built from TRBV11-2 and TRBJ2-7, with TRBD1 matching over 7 bases. This CDR3 spans 13 amino acids. Per the germline V gene, CDR1 is SGHAT and CDR2 is FQNNGV. Germline trimming cut 3 bases from V and 4 bases from J; bases unmatched to any gene: 3. CDR3 DNA sequence: TGTGCCAGCAGCTTCGGACAGGTGTACGAGCAGTACTTC. The encoded protein is CASSFGQVYEQYF. Together with reference TRBV11-2 and TRBJ2-7, the CDR3 gives the full variable domain: EAGVAQSPRYKIIEKRQSVAFWCNPISGHATLYWYQQILGQGPKLLIQFQNNGVVDDSQLPKDRFSAERLKGVDSTLKIQPAKLEDSAVYLCASSFGQVYEQYFGPGTRLTVT.

This chain links TRBV5-1 with TRBJ1-4, with a possible D match to TRBD1 (5 bases). CDR3 length: 15 amino acids. The V gene's germline CDR1 is SGHRS and CDR2 YFSETQ. The germline V and J ends were trimmed by 5 bases and 1 base, with 12 bases remaining between them. The CDR3 DNA reads TGCGCCAGCAGTCAGGGTTCTGGAACTAATGAAAAACTGTTTTTT. Its translation is CASSQGSGTNEKLFF.

The chain couples TRBV11-2 to TRBJ2-3; D might be TRBD1 (6 bases). The CDR3 is made up of 16 amino acids. Germline V gene sequence: CDR1 SGHAT, CDR2 FQNNGV. V dropped 1 base and J dropped 14 bases, with 25 bases sitting between them. The CDR3 is CASSLVGAPGPYSAYF. The CDR3 nucleotides are TGTGCCAGCAGCTTAGTGGGGGCTCCGGGACCCTATTCCGCGTATTTT.

V and J are TRBV29-1 and TRBJ2-5; D gene unclear. V shed 6 bases and J shed 2 bases, with 13 bases lying between them. CDR1 and CDR2 from the germline V gene are SQVTM and ANQGSEA. The CDR3 contains 13 residues. The CDR3 nucleotides are TGCAGCGTAGAGGACCGTCATCAAGAGACCCAGTACTTC. Translating it yields CSVEDRHQETQYF.